The 13 T cell receptor beta chains reported below all come from one sample, sequenced in a study of blood T cell repertoires in COVID-19. Repertoires were generated with immunoSEQ multiplex PCR, while TCRdb's copy carries only in-frame clones and drops some. The data show around 250,000 clones, with 86% seen just once and 5.5% to 6.5% held by the top ten. Sequenced: peripheral blood. These receptors originate from a woman aged 80 or older with COVID-19, enrolled during active disease.

Here the CDR3 DNA reads TGTGCCAGCAGCTTGGGACCCGGAGGAGGGCAGCCCCAGCATTTT. Protein sequence: CASSLGPGGGQPQHF. The chain couples TRBV7-2 to TRBJ1-5; TRBD1 is a possible D gene (5 bases). V was trimmed by 3 bases and J by 7 bases, leaving 16 bases between them. There are 15 residues in the CDR3. Germline values: CDR1 SGHTA, CDR2 FQGNSA.

The chain links TRBV18 to TRBJ1-1; TRBD1 might be the D (6 bases). V dropped 3 bases and J dropped 7 bases, with 15 bases sitting between them. The CDR3 is 14 amino acids. Germline V CDR1 and CDR2: KGHSH, LQKENI. The CDR3 reads CASSPLQGRDEAFF. DNA of the CDR3: TGTGCCAGCTCACCCCTACAGGGAAGGGATGAAGCTTTCTTT.

This clone appeared a few times. The J gene is TRBJ2-3, the V gene TRBV4-1; TRBD2 matches 10 bases. V lost 0 bases and J lost 4; bases outside the gene matches: 13. This CDR3 is built from 19 residues. Germline V gene data show CDR1 as MGHRA and CDR2 as YSYEKL. In nucleotides, the CDR3 is TGCGCCAGCAGCCAAGAATTTGGGAGGACTCTAGCGGGGGCAGATACGCAGTATTTT. It specifies CASSQEFGRTLAGADTQYF.

This chain joins TRBV7-9 and TRBJ1-2, with 8 bases identical to TRBD1. This CDR3 contains 14 residues. V was clipped by 5 bases and J by 6 bases; unmatched bases: 8. Germline loops: CDR1 SEHNR, CDR2 FQNEAQ (reference sequence). This CDR3 is CASSQGTGQDGYTF. The DNA of the CDR3 is TGTGCCAGCAGCCAAGGGACAGGACAGGATGGCTACACCTTC.

This clone showed up just a few times. The chain couples TRBV5-1 to TRBJ2-1, with 8 bases fitting TRBD1. The germline V gene has CDR1 SGHRS and CDR2 YFSETQ. J was trimmed by 10 bases and V by 0 bases; bases with no gene match: 9. The length of the CDR3 is 15 residues. The CDR3 here is CASSLGQGAVGEQFF. The CDR3 DNA reads as TGCGCCAGCAGCTTGGGGCAGGGGGCAGTCGGGGAGCAGTTCTTC.

V gene TRBV3-1 (or the pseudogene TRBV3-2) combines with J gene TRBJ1-6; D not certain. Trimming took 0 bases from V and 9 from J, leaving 12 bases between them. The CDR3 is 15 residues long. The germline V gene encodes CDR1 LGHDT and CDR2 YNNKEL (reference sequence). Here the CDR3 DNA reads TGTGCCAGCAGCCAAGATGGCGGTAAAGGTTCACCCCTCCACTTT. Translating gives CASSQDGGKGSPLHF.

This sequence joins TRBV5-4 and TRBJ2-1; TRBD2 matches 8 bases. CDR3 size: 18 residues. Germline V gene data show CDR1 as SGHNT and CDR2 as YYREEE (reference sequence). V was clipped by 3 bases and J by 0 bases; unmatched bases: 11. The CDR3: CASSSPAGGFSSYNEQFF. The CDR3 DNA reads TGTGCCAGCAGCTCCCCTGCGGGGGGTTTCAGCTCCTACAATGAGCAGTTCTTC.

This clone was seen a single time. The chain couples TRBV18 to TRBJ2-7, with D tentatively TRBD1 (5 bases). Germline CDR1 and CDR2: KGHSH and LQKENI. Trimming removed 0 bases from V and 5 bases from J, with 8 bases in between. CDR3 length equals 13 residues. The CDR3 DNA reads as TGTGCCAGCTCACCACCGATAGGGGACGAGCAGTACTTC. It translates to CASSPPIGDEQYF.

V is TRBV19 and J is TRBJ2-3; D may be TRBD2 (5 bases). The CDR3 has 13 amino acids. Deletions cut 6 bases from V and 0 bases from J, with 7 bases between. Germline CDR1 is LNHDA and CDR2 is SQIVND (reference sequence). CDR3 sequence: CASRRESTDTQYF. The CDR3 DNA reads as TGTGCCAGTAGGAGGGAGAGCACAGATACGCAGTATTTT.

This clone was seen only once. This chain links TRBV5-1 with TRBJ2-7; weak D call: TRBD1 (6 bases). V was cut by 4 bases and J by 2 bases, with 19 bases left in between. The CDR3 extends over 16 amino acids. Germline lookup yields CDR1 SGHRS and CDR2 YFSETQ. Written as DNA, the CDR3 is TGCGCCAGCAGCGCCGACCCAGGGGCTCCTACCTACGAGCAGTACGTC. Protein: CASSADPGAPTYEQYV.

About this clone itself: The same CDR3 arises from other DNA sequences in this sample as well. This chain links TRBV18 with TRBJ1-3; a weak D match, TRBD1 (5 bases). The CDR3 totals 16 residues. Trimming stripped 1 base from V and 3 bases from J, with 13 bases between. Germline V gene data show CDR1 as KGHSH and CDR2 as LQKENI. In DNA form, the CDR3 reads TGTGCCAGCTCACCACGGGAGGGGTCGAGTGGAAACACCATATATTTT. It translates to CASSPREGSSGNTIYF.

V is TRBV30 and J is TRBJ1-2; D is uncertain. The V gene lost 0 bases and the J gene lost 8 bases, with 7 bases spanning the gap. The CDR3 has 11 amino acids. Germline V gives CDR1 GTSNPN, CDR2 SVGIG (reference sequence). The CDR3: CAWSVREGYTF. CDR3 bases: TGTGCCTGGAGTGTTAGGGAGGGCTACACCTTC.

The V and J genes are TRBV6-6 and TRBJ1-4; no clear D gene. The CDR3 has 15 amino acids. From germline, CDR1 is MNHNY and CDR2 SVGAGI (reference sequence). V was pared by 7 bases and J by 8 bases, with 20 bases between. The chain's CDR3 is CASIRDRTLGEKLFF. The CDR3 coding sequence is TGTGCCAGCATCCGGGATCGGACCTTGGGGGAAAAACTGTTTTTT.